This T cell receptor beta chain was found in a study of post-analysis software for immune sequencing data. Overall study findings and caveats: TRBV5-6, TRBV5-1 and TRBV20-1 were among roughly 5 TRBV segments more frequent in patients than controls.

The V gene lost 0 bases and the J gene lost 0 bases, with 9 bases spanning the gap. Germline V gives CDR1 DFQATT, CDR2 SNEGSKA (reference sequence). The CDR3 contains 15 residues. The TCR beta cDNA libraries carried unique molecular identifiers. In TCRdb, the PCR reads were re-called with MiXCR into one record per CDR3 protein. This repertoire shows about 460,000 distinct CDR3 sequences, roughly 45% found once; its top ten account for 12%. Points on this clonotype: The antigen is not known.

Sequenced material: blood. This clonotype was sampled from a girl between 10 and 17 years old with multiple sclerosis. The chain carries TRBV20-1 and TRBJ2-4; tentative D call: TRBD2 (6 bases). The CDR3 coding sequence is TGCAGTGCTAGAGAACCGGGACTAGCCAAAAACATTCAGTACTTC. Translating it yields CSAREPGLAKNIQYF.